This T cell receptor beta chain came from a study of beta chain features in type 1 diabetes. The overall study: Across the samples, roughly 98 million sorted cells were examined in total.

Without exception, sorted populations had purity beyond 98%. Every isolated RNA sample was fully reverse transcribed, so sequencing captured expressed TCRB transcripts. The table came from immunoSEQ multiplex PCR; TCRdb's copy has only in-frame clones and leaves some out. The repertoire consists of around 340,000 clones, with roughly a fifth occurring once and the leading ten covering under 0.05%. Per the germline V gene, CDR1 is SGHRS and CDR2 is YFSETQ. V lost 1 base and J 2 bases, leaving 7 bases between the germline ends. This CDR3 comprises 14 residues. The specimen was naive CD4+ T cells from blood. This receptor was identified in a woman under 30 in good health. The chain combines TRBV5-1 with TRBJ2-1; unclear D gene. The CDR3 bases are TGCGCCAGCAGCTTGATGGCCGCCTACAATGAGCAGTTCTTC. Residues: CASSLMAAYNEQFF.